This T cell receptor (beta chain) was sequenced in a study of a mutant IDH1 vaccine in newly diagnosed glioma. Study context: During weeks 1, 3, 5, 7, 11, 15, 19 and 23, patients received eight vaccinations. Previous treatment comprised radiotherapy, temozolomide, or both, mostly both. The treated group averaged approximately 42 years old and was around 60% male, around 38% female.

The time point was: week 11, during vaccination. Vaccinated patients received 300 ug of mutant IDH1 20-mer peptide per dose, with topical imiquimod. Sequenced by immunoSEQ multiplex PCR; TCRdb stores in-frame clones only, minus some. The sample lists roughly 130,000 clones, roughly 77% occurring once. CDR1 and CDR2 from the germline V gene are SGHRS and YFSETQ. CDR3 size: 14 residues. V was cut by 2 bases and J by 6 bases, with 9 bases left in between. Only a few counts were recorded for this clone. Its antigen is undetermined. The material was PBMCs, obtained from a glioma patient whose treatment included an IDH1 peptide vaccine. The gene calls are TRBV5-1 and TRBJ1-6; D is unresolved. This receptor was identified in a man in his forties or fifties with glioma. CDR3 loop: CASSFDIFNSPLHF. The CDR3 DNA reads as TGCGCCAGCAGCTTCGACATCTTTAATTCACCCCTCCACTTT. Looking up the rest from reference TRBV5-1 and TRBJ1-6 gives the full variable domain: KAGVTQTPRYLIKTRGQQVTLSCSPISGHRSVSWYQQTPGQGLQFLFEYFSETQRNKGNFPGRFSGRQFSNSRSEMNVSTLELGDSALYLCASSFDIFNSPLHFGNGTRLTVT.